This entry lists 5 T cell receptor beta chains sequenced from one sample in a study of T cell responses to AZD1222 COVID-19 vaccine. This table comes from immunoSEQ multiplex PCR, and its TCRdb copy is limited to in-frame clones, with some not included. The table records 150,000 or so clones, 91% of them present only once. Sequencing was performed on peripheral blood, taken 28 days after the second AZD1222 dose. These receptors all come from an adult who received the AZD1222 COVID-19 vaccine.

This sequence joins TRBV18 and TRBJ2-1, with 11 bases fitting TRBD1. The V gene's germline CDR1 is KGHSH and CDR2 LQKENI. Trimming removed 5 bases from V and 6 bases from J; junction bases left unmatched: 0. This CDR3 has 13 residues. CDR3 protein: CASSGTGGNEQFF. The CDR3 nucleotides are TGTGCCAGCTCAGGGACAGGGGGCAATGAGCAGTTCTTC. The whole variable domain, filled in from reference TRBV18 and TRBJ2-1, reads NAGVMQNPRHLVRRRGQEARLRCSPMKGHSHVYWYRQLPEEGLKFMVYLQKENIIDESGMPKERFSAEFPKEGPSILRIQQVVRGDSAAYFCASSGTGGNEQFFGPGTRLTVL.

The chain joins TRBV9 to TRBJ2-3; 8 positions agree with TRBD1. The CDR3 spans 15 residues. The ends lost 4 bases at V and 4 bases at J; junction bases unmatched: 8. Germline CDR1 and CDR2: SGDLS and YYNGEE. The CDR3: CASSPTPGGADTQYF. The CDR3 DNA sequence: TGTGCCAGCAGCCCCACACCAGGGGGCGCAGATACGCAGTATTTT.

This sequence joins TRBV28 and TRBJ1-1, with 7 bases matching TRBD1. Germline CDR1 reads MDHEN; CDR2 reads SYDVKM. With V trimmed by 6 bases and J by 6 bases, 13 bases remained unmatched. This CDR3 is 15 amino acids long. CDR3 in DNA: TGTGCCAGCAGCCCAAGAGGACAGGCGAAGGCTGAAGCTTTCTTT. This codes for CASSPRGQAKAEAFF.

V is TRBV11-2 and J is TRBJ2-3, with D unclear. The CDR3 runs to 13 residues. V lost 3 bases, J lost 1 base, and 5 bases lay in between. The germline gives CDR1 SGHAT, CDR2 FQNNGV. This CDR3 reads CASSFVGTDTQYF. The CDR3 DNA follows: TGTGCCAGCAGCTTCGTGGGCACAGATACGCAGTATTTT.

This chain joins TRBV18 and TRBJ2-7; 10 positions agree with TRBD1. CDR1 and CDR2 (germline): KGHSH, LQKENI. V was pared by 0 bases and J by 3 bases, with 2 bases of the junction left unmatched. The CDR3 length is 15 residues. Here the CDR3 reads CASSPPDRGLYEQYF. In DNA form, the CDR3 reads TGTGCCAGCTCACCACCAGACAGGGGGCTCTACGAGCAGTACTTC.